A selection of T cell receptor beta chains follows, all from one sample in a study of graft-versus-host responses after intestinal transplantation. TCRdb keeps only in-frame clones here, not all; method: immunoSEQ multiplex PCR. The table has approximately 20,000 clones, just over 75% seen once; the top ten hold 3%. Sequences were derived from ileum tissue, sampled 12 days after intestinal transplant. These receptors came from a human patient who received an intestinal transplant, so some T cells may come from the graft donor. The CDR3 runs from the conserved cysteine through the conserved F or W. Each record gives: D gene, V gene, J gene, CDR3 length, clone size, CDR3 DNA, CDR3 protein. A D gene is named only where the DNA matches it firmly. Clone size is shown for a subset of rows, as once, few, many or a class of expanded clone.

TRBD1	TRBV18	TRBJ2-2	15	-	TGTGCCAGCTCACCACAGGGGGCTCCCACCGGGGAGCTGTTTTTT	CASSPQGAPTGELFF
TRBD2	TRBV18	TRBJ2-7	15	-	TGTGCCAGCTCAACCGGGACTAGCGGGGCCTACGAGCAGTACTTC	CASSTGTSGAYEQYF
-	TRBV4-3	TRBJ2-7	18	-	TGCGCCAGCAGCCAAGGGGCTCGAGGACAAGGTTTAGCCTACGAGCAGTACTTC	CASSQGARGQGLAYEQYF
-	TRBV7-3	TRBJ2-3	14	medium-sized	TGTGCCAGCAGCCCGACACCTTCCACAGATACGCAGTATTTT	CASSPTPSTDTQYF
TRBD1	TRBV7-9	TRBJ2-4	17	-	TGTGCCAGCAGCTTTGGGACAGCCGGGGAGGCCAAAAACATTCAGTACTTC	CASSFGTAGEAKNIQYF
TRBD1	TRBV7-2	TRBJ1-5	15	-	TGTGCCAGCAGCATGGGACAGGTGGAAAGTCAGCCCCAGCATTTT	CASSMGQVESQPQHF
TRBD2	TRBV4-1	TRBJ2-1	17	-	TGCGCCAGCAGCCCATTGGGGGGGCTAGCGGGGGTCGATGAGCAGTTCTTC	CASSPLGGLAGVDEQFF
TRBD2	TRBV4-2	TRBJ2-7	16	few	TGTGCCAGCAGCTTGGCATCGGGGGGATCTCTCTACGAGCAGTACTTC	CASSLASGGSLYEQYF
-	TRBV4-2	TRBJ2-2	16	once	TGTGCCAGCAACAGCCAATGGTCGTCTTCCACCGGGGAGCTGTTTTTT	CASNSQWSSSTGELFF
-	TRBV6-6	TRBJ1-2	13	-	TGTGCCAGCAGTTACTCGACAAACTTGGACTACACCTTC	CASSYSTNLDYTF
TRBD1	TRBV27	TRBJ2-7	13	-	TGTGCCAGCAGGGACAGGGGCCCCTACGAGCAGTACTTC	CASRDRGPYEQYF
-	TRBV5-5	TRBJ1-5	15	-	TGTGCCAGCAGCCCCGGACCTGGGGAGGGACAGCCCCAGCATTTT	CASSPGPGEGQPQHF
TRBD1	TRBV6-1	TRBJ1-2	14	-	TGTGCCAGCCGATCAGGGGGGCGAGTTGGGGGCTACACCTTC	CASRSGGRVGGYTF
TRBD2	TRBV5-1	TRBJ2-3	16	-	TGCGCCAGCAGCTCCTCGACTAGCTTCGTCACAGATACGCAGTATTTT	CASSSSTSFVTDTQYF
-	TRBV2	TRBJ1-1	13	once	TGTGCCACCTTCACAGACGGATACACTGAAGCTTTCTTT	CATFTDGYTEAFF
TRBD2	TRBV6-4	TRBJ2-3	15	-	TGTGCCAGCAGTGAACTAGCGGGGGGGGCAGATACGCAGTATTTT	CASSELAGGADTQYF
-	TRBV5-1	TRBJ2-7	16	few	TGCGCCAGCAGCTTGGGTAATCGTCCGGGTTTTTACGAGCAGTACTTC	CASSLGNRPGFYEQYF
-	TRBV4-3	TRBJ2-7	14	-	TGCGCCAGCAGCCAAGTTCTTAGCTCCTACGAGCAGTACTTC	CASSQVLSSYEQYF